The T cell receptor beta chain under discussion was sequenced for a study of cytomegalovirus exposure and HLA in healthy donors. General study points: In a later analysis, donors in an Asian-associated ancestry cluster reportedly had fewer N-insertions in productive TCRs than the cohort mean. The study dropped some indistinguishable V segments, TRBV6-2 and TRBV6-3 among them.

The donors gave bone marrow, and they were healthy. V was shortened by 7 bases and J by 5 bases, with 17 bases between the two germline ends. The CDR3 is 15 residues long. Germline values: CDR1 MNHNY, CDR2 SVGAGI (reference sequence). On this clone: The antigen remains unidentified.

PCR primers comprised 60 Vbeta and 13 Jbeta primers. Libraries were prepared by immunoSEQ multiplex PCR; TCRdb keeps only in-frame clonotypes and omits some of them. The table includes about 200,000 clones, roughly 80% detected once. The sequenced sample was PBMCs. The rearrangement uses TRBV6-6 and TRBJ2-2; a possible D gene is TRBD1 (5 bases). This clonotype was obtained from a woman aged 40 to 50 in good health and CMV-seronegative. The DNA for the CDR3 is TGTGCCAGCATCCATGGGGCTGCCGGAACCGGGGAGCTGTTTTTT. Translation gives CASIHGAAGTGELFF.